The source of this TCR beta chain is a study of T cells in severe cutaneous drug reactions. Study in general: Naranjo and ALDEN algorithms identified the culprit drug.

Germline assignment: CDR1 MNHEY and CDR2 SMNVEV (reference sequence). The CDR3 is made up of 14 amino acids. The donors had carbamazepine-induced Stevens-Johnson syndrome or toxic epidermal necrolysis. Peripheral blood was from CBZ-SJS/TEN patients: a few Han Chinese, 6 or 7 European. Bulk and single-cell libraries used iRepertoire multiplex PCR with TCR subtype-specific primers. One entry per CDR3 protein, without DNA, is what TCRdb gives after re-calling the multiplex PCR reads. The ten top clones account for approximately 7%, within a sample of approximately 20,000 distinct CDR3 sequences. On this clonotype: The antigen is undetermined.

Notes on the study in general: Tolerant-control and healthy-donor PBMC lacked or rarely had the public CDR3 found in blisters. Blister cells averaged around 31% and PBMC roughly 5% TRBV12-4 in carbamazepine-induced Stevens-Johnson syndrome or toxic epidermal necrolysis patients.

This rearrangement joins TRBV27 to TRBJ2-7; checking the TCRdb D call of TRBD1 is not possible without DNA. Input material: PBMCs. This sequence was found in a human donor with toxic epidermal necrolysis, a severe cutaneous drug reaction. CDR3 amino acids: CASSSDRGSFRQYF.